The rows below give T cell receptor beta chains drawn from one sample of a study of T cell responses to AZD1222 COVID-19 vaccine. TCRdb's table, derived via immunoSEQ multiplex PCR, lists solely in-frame clones and lacks some. The sample lists around 130,000 clones; roughly 91% were seen once. Sequences were derived from peripheral blood, sampled 28 days after the second AZD1222 dose. Source of these receptors: an adult who received the AZD1222 COVID-19 vaccine. CDR3s include the opening cysteine and the closing phenylalanine or tryptophan. The D gene is left open where the match is weak. Not all rows give a size; the values are once, few, many and, for expanded clones, a class.

CASRGSGGAADTQYF,TGTGCCAGCAGGGGCAGCGGGGGGGCTGCGGATACGCAGTATTTT,TRBV2,-,TRBJ2-3,TRBD2
CATERWQVTFF,TGTGCCACCGAACGTTGGCAGGTTACTTTCTTT,TRBV12-3/TRBV12-4,-,TRBJ1-1,-
CAIRGQGSSDTQYF,TGTGCCATCCGAGGACAGGGCAGTTCGGATACGCAGTATTTT,TRBV10-3,-,TRBJ2-3,TRBD1
CASSLPAASANEQFF,TGTGCCAGCAGCTTACCAGCGGCCTCAGCGAATGAGCAGTTCTTC,TRBV5-4,-,TRBJ2-1,-
CASSADNEQFF,TGTGCCAGTAGTGCAGACAATGAGCAGTTCTTC,TRBV19,once,TRBJ2-1,-
CASRQHTGQGNSPLHF,TGTGCCAGCAGACAACATACAGGACAGGGAAATTCACCCCTCCACTTT,TRBV6-4,-,TRBJ1-6,TRBD1
CASSLGIGYEQYF,TGCGCCAGCAGCTTGGGGATAGGCTACGAGCAGTACTTC,TRBV5-1,few,TRBJ2-7,-
CASSLDGRNYGYTF,TGTGCCAGCAGCTTAGACGGCCGTAACTATGGCTACACCTTC,TRBV7-3,-,TRBJ1-2,-
CASSLQGFEQYF,TGTGCCAGCAGTCTCCAGGGGTTCGAGCAGTACTTC,TRBV28,-,TRBJ2-7,-
CASSLLGMGADTQYF,TGTGCCAGCAGCTTACTGGGGATGGGCGCAGATACGCAGTATTTT,TRBV7-9,-,TRBJ2-3,-
CASSLVLGLQETQYF,TGTGCCAGCAGCTTGGTGTTGGGGTTACAAGAGACCCAGTACTTC,TRBV5-4,-,TRBJ2-5,-
CASSNPTGPNPGNTIYF,TGTGCCAGCAGCAACCCTACAGGGCCCAACCCTGGAAACACCATATATTTT,TRBV21-1,-,TRBJ1-3,-
CASRSDRPTLGGNTIYF,TGTGCCAGCAGGAGCGATCGGCCCACGTTGGGTGGAAACACCATATATTTT,TRBV28,-,TRBJ1-3,-
CASSRPFYEQYF,TGTGCCAGCAGTCGCCCCTTCTACGAGCAGTACTTC,TRBV12-3/TRBV12-4,-,TRBJ2-7,-
CATSEGTVGNTIYF,TGTGCCACCTCCGAAGGGACGGTGGGAAACACCATATATTTT,TRBV15,-,TRBJ1-3,-
CASSYKGQDPRQPQHF,TGTGCCAGCAGTTACAAGGGACAGGATCCCCGTCAGCCCCAGCATTTT,TRBV6-5,-,TRBJ1-5,TRBD1
CASSQGRATGSRSPLHF,TGCGCCAGCAGCCAAGGGAGGGCGACAGGTTCTCGATCACCCCTCCACTTT,TRBV4-1,-,TRBJ1-6,-
CASSQDGTNQPQHF,TGCGCCAGCAGCCAGGACGGAACCAATCAGCCCCAGCATTTT,TRBV10-2,-,TRBJ1-5,-
CASSLDRLMVYGYTF,TGTGCCAGCAGCTTAGACCGGTTAATGGTCTATGGCTACACCTTC,TRBV7-2,-,TRBJ1-2,-
CASSTHPGGYTF,TGTGCCAGCAGCACCCACCCAGGGGGCTACACCTTC,TRBV5-6,-,TRBJ1-2,-
CASRTGADTQYF,TGTGCCAGCAGAACGGGGGCGGATACGCAGTATTTT,TRBV7-9,once,TRBJ2-3,-
CATSDLRAGGNEQFF,TGTGCCACCAGTGACCTAAGGGCAGGGGGGAATGAGCAGTTCTTC,TRBV24-1,-,TRBJ2-1,-
CASSSFGTGHYEQYF,TGTGCCAGCAGCTCATTCGGGACAGGGCACTACGAGCAGTACTTC,TRBV28,-,TRBJ2-7,TRBD1
CASRGQQETQYF,TGTGCCAGCCGGGGACAGCAAGAGACCCAGTACTTC,TRBV6-5,-,TRBJ2-5,TRBD1
CASSVGLAEDNEQFF,TGTGCCAGCAGCGTAGGGCTAGCGGAAGACAATGAGCAGTTCTTC,TRBV9,-,TRBJ2-1,TRBD2
CASSRQGHGATNEKLFF,TGCGCCAGCTCCAGACAGGGGCATGGAGCAACTAATGAAAAACTGTTTTTT,TRBV10-2,-,TRBJ1-4,TRBD1
CASSSPTGDQPQHF,TGTGCCAGCAGTTCCCCGACCGGGGATCAGCCCCAGCATTTT,TRBV6-5,once,TRBJ1-5,-
CASSTSGPYEQYF,TGTGCCAGTAGTACTAGCGGCCCCTACGAGCAGTACTTC,TRBV19,-,TRBJ2-7,TRBD2
CASSLAGTAYEQYF,TGTGCCAGCAGCTTAGCAGGGACAGCATACGAGCAGTACTTC,TRBV7-9,-,TRBJ2-7,TRBD1
CASSEYRGGDTEAFF,TGTGCCAGCAGTGAATATCGAGGGGGGGACACTGAAGCTTTCTTT,TRBV25-1,-,TRBJ1-1,-
CASEGGRNEQFF,TGTGCCAGTGAGGGGGGCAGGAATGAGCAGTTCTTC,TRBV6-5,-,TRBJ2-1,-
CASIPSGGASEQFF,TGTGCCAGTATTCCTAGCGGGGGGGCAAGTGAGCAGTTCTTC,TRBV19,-,TRBJ2-1,TRBD2
CASSLSRARAFF,TGTGCCAGCAGCTTGTCCCGGGCCCGGGCTTTCTTT,TRBV7-2,-,TRBJ1-1,-
CAWSRGTNTEAFF,TGTGCCTGGAGTAGGGGCACGAACACTGAAGCTTTCTTT,TRBV30,-,TRBJ1-1,-
CASSLAQGRGSPLHF,TGTGCCAGCAGTTTGGCACAGGGTAGAGGTTCACCCCTCCACTTT,TRBV28,once,TRBJ1-6,-
CSVDGGNGEKLFF,TGCAGCGTTGACGGGGGAAACGGTGAAAAACTGTTTTTT,TRBV29-1,once,TRBJ1-4,-
CASSLTSQAEQYF,TGTGCCAGCAGCTTAACGTCCCAGGCCGAGCAGTACTTC,TRBV7-3,-,TRBJ2-7,-
CASSLAGGMNEQYF,TGTGCCAGCAGCTTGGCGGGGGGGATGAACGAGCAGTACTTC,TRBV5-4,-,TRBJ2-7,TRBD2
CASSQDYVRPTDTQYF,TGTGCCAGCAGCCAAGATTACGTCCGACCCACAGATACGCAGTATTTT,TRBV4-2,-,TRBJ2-3,-
CASQGFGYEQYF,TGTGCCAGCCAGGGTTTTGGCTACGAGCAGTACTTC,TRBV2,-,TRBJ2-7,-
CASSPRDRSNEKLFF,TGTGCCAGCAGCCCCCGCGACAGATCTAATGAAAAACTGTTTTTT,TRBV7-9,-,TRBJ1-4,-